The 3 T cell receptor beta chains given below trace back to one sample, sequenced in a study of regulatory T cells in long-lasting Graves disease (dated by TCRdb to the early 2020s). The time point label for this specimen denotes: persistent/refractory GD, antithyroid drugs over 5 years with positive TRAb. For both TCR sequencing and RNA sequencing, RNA was extracted from PBMCs in TRIzol. Libraries were made using multiplex PCR. Sequencing used an Illumina HiSeq 4000. iRepertoire HTBI primers and Arm-PCR amplification of CDR3 regions were used to construct TCR beta libraries. Using fastp at Q25 and MiXCR, TCRdb reprocessed the public reads and kept productive beta chains. Each record represents a unique CDR3 protein, reported with the most common genes and DNA among its rows. The sample data list some 300,000 distinct CDR3 sequences, and more than 20% of these were observed just once. Of the sample, just over 55% is held by the ten largest clones.

Here the sequenced sample was peripheral blood mononuclear cells (PBMCs), taken when the disease was refractory, from a patient treated with antithyroid drugs. All receptors come from a female donor with Graves disease.

There are a few counts of this clonotype. This chain uses TRBV20-1 with TRBJ2-7; 10 bases match TRBD1. Germline loops: CDR1 DFQATT, CDR2 SNEGSKA (reference sequence). The CDR3 covers 16 residues. V gave up 3 bases and J gave up 4 bases; unmatched junction bases: 12. The DNA for the CDR3 is TGCAGTGCTAGCACCCCTTTGACAGGGGGCTTATACGAGCAGTACTTC. Translated, it gives CSASTPLTGGLYEQYF.

Ten or more counts support this clonotype. V is TRBV18 and J is TRBJ1-4, with 10 positions matching TRBD1. The germline CDR1 and CDR2 sequences are KGHSH and LQKENI. J was trimmed by 6 bases and V by 2 bases; bases with no gene match: 3. The CDR3 extends over 15 amino acids. The CDR3 loop is CASSPSGTGDEKLFF. As DNA, the CDR3 is TGTGCCAGCTCACCATCGGGGACAGGGGATGAAAAACTGTTTTTT.

This clonotype was counted only a few times. This chain links TRBV6-9 with TRBJ2-5; D tentatively reads TRBD1 or TRBD2 (5 bases each). The CDR3 totals 13 residues. V was shortened by 4 bases and J by 5 bases, with 11 bases between the two germline ends. CDR1 MNHGY and CDR2 SVAAGI come from the germline V gene. The CDR3 reads CASSSPREETQYF. Written as DNA, the CDR3 is TGTGCCAGCAGTTCCCCCAGGGAGGAGACCCAGTACTTC.